Below, 32 T cell receptor beta chains from the same sample are listed, as sequenced in a study of CD8+CD57+ T cells in acquired aplastic anemia. Genomic DNA was employed as the template in profiling TCR beta VDJ and CDR3. TCRdb ran MiXCR on the reads and lists one entry per CDR3 protein. In the table there are about 160,000 distinct CDR3 sequences, about 48% of which are singletons. Patients chosen for sequencing had CD8+CD57+ cells that had expanded, as shown by flow cytometry. The sample comprised sorted CD4+, CD8+, or CD8+CD57+ T cells (not recorded which) from PBMCs. The receptors derive from a human donor with aplastic anemia.

The chain carries TRBV30 and TRBJ2-2, with D hard to call. V lost 0 bases to trimming and J lost 9 bases, with 11 bases between them. CDR3 size: 13 residues. The germline V gene encodes CDR1 GTSNPN and CDR2 SVGIG (reference sequence). The CDR3 here is CAWSVRVAWELFF. The DNA for the CDR3 is TGTGCCTGGAGTGTAAGGGTGGCCTGGGAGCTGTTTTTT. The variable domain in full, completed from reference TRBV30 and TRBJ2-2, reads SQTIHQWPATLVQPVGSPLSLECTVEGTSNPNLYWYRQAAGRGLQLLFYSVGIGQISSEVPQNLSASRPQDRQFILSSKKLLLSDSGFYLCAWSVRVAWELFFGEGSRLTVL.

This clonotype was seen only a few times. The V call is TRBV10-3, the J call TRBJ2-3; D possibly corresponds to TRBD2 (5 bases). CDR3 length: 12 amino acids. Germline CDR1 ENHRY, CDR2 SYGVKD. V lost 7 bases to trimming and J lost 5 bases, with 10 bases between them. CDR3 protein: CAIKEAGDTQYF. The CDR3 region has the DNA TGTGCCATCAAAGAGGCGGGAGATACGCAGTATTTT.

This chain connects TRBV2 to TRBJ1-5; 9 bases are a match to TRBD1. The ends lost 5 bases at V and 6 bases at J; junction bases unmatched: 8. The CDR3 sequence is 15 residues long. The germline V gene encodes CDR1 SNHLY and CDR2 FYNNEI. The CDR3 loop reads CASSRQGGISQPQHF. The CDR3 nucleotides read TGTGCCAGCAGTCGACAGGGGGGTATCAGTCAGCCCCAGCATTTT.

The chain links TRBV11-1 to TRBJ2-7; D might be TRBD2 (6 bases). The CDR3 has 16 amino acids. The germline gives CDR1 SGHAT, CDR2 FQDESV (reference sequence). V dropped 4 bases and J dropped 2 bases, with 18 bases sitting between them. The CDR3 is CASSSPSEGGPYEQYF. The CDR3, as DNA: TGTGCCAGCAGCTCCCCTAGCGAGGGAGGCCCCTACGAGCAGTACTTC.

V usage is TRBV12-3 or TRBV12-4 and J usage is TRBJ2-7, with D tentatively TRBD2 (6 bases). There are 15 residues in the CDR3. V lost 3 bases, J lost 0 bases, and 12 bases lay in between. This CDR3 reads CASSFSAGSSYEQYF. The CDR3 DNA sequence: TGTGCCAGCAGTTTTTCCGCGGGGAGCTCCTACGAGCAGTACTTC.

This clonotype was counted a single time. The V gene is TRBV5-5, the J gene TRBJ2-7, with D unresolved. The CDR3 is made up of 11 amino acids. V dropped 5 bases and J dropped 5 bases, with 8 bases sitting between them. Germline V gives CDR1 SGHKS, CDR2 YYEKEE (reference sequence). CDR3 loop: CASSRLDEQYF. As DNA, the CDR3 is TGTGCCAGCAGTAGACTGGACGAGCAGTACTTC.

The gene calls are TRBV9 and TRBJ1-3; D unclear. CDR3 length: 15 amino acids. The germline CDR1 and CDR2 sequences are SGDLS and YYNGEE. The V and J ends lost 0 bases and 0 bases respectively, with 7 bases between them. For the CDR3, the DNA is TGTGCCAGCAGCGTAGCAGGCCCCTCTGGAAACACCATATATTTT. It translates to CASSVAGPSGNTIYF.

This clonotype was recorded once. The rearrangement uses TRBV5-4 and TRBJ2-6; 8 nucleotides align to TRBD2. This CDR3 has 17 residues. V shed 4 bases, J shed 0 bases, and the junction held 6 bases outside the gene matches. Germline assignment: CDR1 SGHNT and CDR2 YYREEE (reference sequence). The CDR3 sequence is CASSGAGRASGANVLTF. In DNA, the CDR3 is TGTGCCAGCAGCGGGGCCGGGAGGGCCTCTGGGGCCAACGTCCTGACTTTC.

This rearrangement joins TRBV29-1 to TRBJ2-1, with 9 bases that match TRBD2. CDR1 SQVTM and CDR2 ANQGSEA come from the germline V gene. This CDR3 has 15 amino acids. J lost 2 bases, V lost 6 bases, and 8 bases had no gene match. Here the CDR3 reads CSVLLAGSPYNEQFF. The CDR3 DNA reads as TGCAGCGTCCTGCTAGCGGGAAGCCCCTACAATGAGCAGTTCTTC.

The rearrangement uses TRBV10-3 and TRBJ2-3, with TRBD1 identical over 11 bases. The ends lost 6 bases at V and 1 base at J; junction bases unmatched: 3. Per the germline V gene, CDR1 is ENHRY and CDR2 is SYGVKD. This CDR3 has 15 residues. The CDR3, as DNA: TGTGCCATCAGGGAGGGACAGGGGGGCACAGATACGCAGTATTTT. The encoded protein is CAIREGQGGTDTQYF.

The genes are TRBV19 and TRBJ2-7; 10 bases align to TRBD2. V was pared by 3 bases and J by 2 bases, with 4 bases of the junction left unmatched. The CDR3 runs to 15 residues. CDR1 is LNHDA and CDR2 is SQIVND in the germline V gene (reference sequence). DNA of the CDR3: TGTGCCAGTAGTATTGGGCTAGCGGGAGCCTACGAGCAGTACTTC. Translation gives CASSIGLAGAYEQYF.

This clonotype was counted many times. The CDR3 spells CASSEALDPRTAEAFF. In DNA form, the CDR3 reads TGTGCCAGCAGTGAAGCGCTCGACCCCCGTACCGCTGAAGCTTTCTTT. J is TRBJ1-1 and V is TRBV2; no reliable D call. Trimming removed 0 bases at V and 6 bases at J, with 17 bases between. Germline lookup yields CDR1 SNHLY and CDR2 FYNNEI. The CDR3 spans 16 residues.

This clonotype was picked up one time. The chain is built from TRBV7-2 and TRBJ1-5, with D unresolved. Trimming stripped 5 bases from V and 1 base from J, with 9 bases between. CDR1 SGHTA and CDR2 FQGNSA come from the germline V gene. The CDR3 covers 14 residues. In nucleotides, the CDR3 is TGTGCCAGCAGCCCCACCCCGAGCAATCAGCCCCAGCATTTT. Translated, it gives CASSPTPSNQPQHF. Drawing the rest from reference TRBV7-2 and TRBJ1-5, the complete variable domain is GAGVSQSPSNKVTEKGKDVELRCDPISGHTALYWYRQSLGQGLEFLIYFQGNSAPDKSGLPSDRFSAERTGGSVSTLTIQRTQQEDSAVYLCASSPTPSNQPQHFGDGTRLSIL.

This clonotype was seen just once. The chain recombines TRBV12-3 or TRBV12-4 with TRBJ2-4; 8 nucleotides align to TRBD2. After removal of 6 bases from V and 7 bases from J, the junction contained 5 bases not matched to a gene. CDR3 length: 13 residues. The CDR3 spells CASSPRGGNIQYF. The CDR3 DNA sequence: TGTGCCAGCAGCCCCCGGGGGGGGAACATTCAGTACTTC.

This clonotype showed up many times. The chain joins TRBV14 to TRBJ2-2, with 10 bases aligning to TRBD2. V shed 0 bases, J shed 6 bases, and the junction held 7 bases outside the gene matches. CDR3 size: 17 residues. Germline CDR1 reads SGHDN; CDR2 reads FVKESK. The CDR3 DNA reads TGTGCCAGCAGCCAAGAATCAGCGGGAGGGCCAGCCGGGGAGCTGTTTTTT. Translated: CASSQESAGGPAGELFF.

This clonotype was counted many times. The rearrangement uses TRBV19 and TRBJ2-1; possibly TRBD1 for D (5 bases). Looked up from germline, CDR1 is LNHDA and CDR2 is SQIVND (reference sequence). The V and J ends lost 1 base and 2 bases respectively, with 12 bases between them. The CDR3 is 16 amino acids. The CDR3 sequence is CASSIGGAQPYNEQFF. The CDR3 coding sequence is TGTGCCAGTAGTATAGGTGGGGCCCAGCCCTACAATGAGCAGTTCTTC.

This clonotype came up many times. The chain uses TRBV19 and TRBJ2-1; 9 bases fit TRBD1. CDR3 length: 16 amino acids. The ends lost 4 bases at V and 2 bases at J; junction bases unmatched: 6. Germline V gene sequence: CDR1 LNHDA, CDR2 SQIVND (reference sequence). CDR3 sequence: CASSTLDRGTYNEQFF. The CDR3 DNA reads as TGTGCCAGTAGTACCCTGGACAGGGGAACCTACAATGAGCAGTTCTTC.

This clonotype showed up just a few times. The chain carries TRBV6-1 and TRBJ2-7, with no clear D. The CDR3 spans 14 residues. Trimming pared 0 bases from V and 3 bases from J, leaving 9 bases between. CDR1 and CDR2 from the germline V gene are MNHNS and SASEGT. CDR3 nucleotides: TGTGCCAGCAGTGAAGCGGGGTTTTTCTACGAGCAGTACTTC. Translated, it gives CASSEAGFFYEQYF.

This clonotype was recorded many times. The gene calls are TRBV4-2 and TRBJ2-7, with D uncertain. Germline CDR1 reads LGHNA; CDR2 reads YNFKEQ. The V and J ends lost 0 bases and 7 bases respectively, with 13 bases between them. This CDR3 comprises 14 residues. This CDR3 reads CASSQDTTAREQYF. The CDR3 bases are TGTGCCAGCAGCCAAGATACTACGGCTCGGGAGCAGTACTTC.

Note on this clonotype: A much larger clone lies one base from this, so it may be a read error. Because it lacks the conserved phenylalanine or tryptophan at the end, this CDR3 is likely a read error. The chain employs TRBV7-2 and TRBJ1-1, with D perhaps TRBD1 (5 bases). V dropped 5 bases and J dropped 0 bases, with 10 bases sitting between them. CDR3 length: 14 residues. Germline V lookup: CDR1 SGHTA, CDR2 FQGNSA. The CDR3 protein is CASSPDNMNTEAFL. The CDR3 region has the DNA TGTGCCAGCAGCCCGGACAACATGAACACTGAAGCTTTCCTT.

The V gene is TRBV10-3, the J gene TRBJ2-1; a possible D gene is TRBD2 (6 bases). Germline loops: CDR1 ENHRY, CDR2 SYGVKD. The length of the CDR3 is 15 residues. V was cut by 8 bases and J by 0 bases, with 14 bases left in between. CDR3 loop: CAISSAGSSYNEQFF. DNA of the CDR3: TGTGCCATCTCGTCAGCGGGTAGCTCCTACAATGAGCAGTTCTTC.

This clonotype was observed a few times. The chain joins TRBV27 to TRBJ2-7, with a possible D match to TRBD2 (6 bases). The CDR3 totals 15 residues. CDR1 is MNHEY, CDR2 SMNVEV, per germline (reference sequence). V dropped 1 base and J dropped 5 bases, with 15 bases sitting between them. As DNA, the CDR3 is TGTGCCAGCAGTTTATATCCGACCACGGGAGACGAGCAGTACTTC. This codes for CASSLYPTTGDEQYF.

This clonotype was observed a handful of times. The chain is built from TRBV2 and TRBJ2-7, with 11 bases lining up with TRBD2. V shed 5 bases, J shed 3 bases, and the junction held 6 bases outside the gene matches. The germline CDR1 and CDR2 sequences are SNHLY and FYNNEI. This CDR3 region has 15 residues. The CDR3 region has the DNA TGTGCCAGCAGTCCCACTAGCGGGAGTGGCTACGAGCAGTACTTC. This codes for CASSPTSGSGYEQYF.

The rearrangement joins TRBV9 to TRBJ1-2, with 7 nucleotides matching TRBD1. This CDR3 comprises 16 residues. The V segment lost 3 bases and the J segment 2 bases; nucleotides outside the gene matches: 10. Germline V gene sequence: CDR1 SGDLS, CDR2 YYNGEE. The CDR3 DNA reads as TGTGCCAGCAGCGCGAAGACAGGGAGAGGCAACTATGGCTACACCTTC. Its translation: CASSAKTGRGNYGYTF.

CDR3 in amino acids: CASIGDGAIYEQYF. CDR3 nucleotide sequence: TGTGCCAGCATCGGGGACGGAGCCATTTACGAGCAGTACTTC. The genes are TRBV2 and TRBJ2-7; D tentatively fits TRBD1 or TRBD2 (5 bases each). CDR3 size: 14 residues. Trimming shortened V by 7 bases and J by 4 bases, and 17 bases separated the two germline ends. Germline CDR1 SNHLY, CDR2 FYNNEI.

About this clonotype: A junction end diverges from the germline sequence, so it may reflect a read error. The chain joins TRBV7-9 to TRBJ1-2; D uncertain. Germline lookup yields CDR1 SEHNR and CDR2 FQNEAQ (reference sequence). The CDR3 is 14 amino acids. The CDR3 loop reads CGSSLDLSPYGYTF. Here the CDR3 DNA reads TGTGGCAGCAGCTTAGACCTATCTCCCTATGGCTACACCTTC.

This clonotype was seen at least ten times. This chain connects TRBV7-9 to TRBJ1-2; 7 bases are a match to TRBD1. Germline assignment: CDR1 SEHNR and CDR2 FQNEAQ (reference sequence). CDR3 size: 11 residues. V lost 5 bases to trimming and J lost 10 bases; unmatched junction nucleotides: 4. The CDR3 sequence is CASSLGQDYTF. The CDR3, as DNA: TGTGCCAGCAGCCTCGGACAGGACTACACCTTC.

This clonotype was recorded at least ten times. The chain is built from TRBV9 and TRBJ2-7; 7 bases are a match to TRBD1. Looked up from germline, CDR1 is SGDLS and CDR2 is YYNGEE. This CDR3 is built from 15 residues. The trim removed 4 bases at V and 7 bases at J, leaving 14 bases unmatched. In nucleotides, the CDR3 is TGTGCCAGCAGCCCTAGGGGGAACAGGGGTGGTGAGCAGTACTTC. Its translation is CASSPRGNRGGEQYF.

This clonotype was observed at least ten times. The chain's CDR3 is CASSRQGGSYNEQFF. The DNA for the CDR3 is TGTGCCAGCAGTCGACAGGGGGGCTCCTACAATGAGCAGTTCTTC. The J gene is TRBJ2-1, the V gene TRBV12-3 or TRBV12-4, with TRBD1 matching 9 bases. Trimming took 5 bases from V and 0 from J; bases not matched to a gene: 2. This CDR3 has 15 residues.

Ten or more counts support this clonotype. The genes are TRBV7-8 and TRBJ2-1; 8 bases are a match to TRBD2. Germline V gene lookup returns CDR1 SGHVS and CDR2 FQNEAQ. The length of the CDR3 is 16 residues. V shed 4 bases and J 5 bases; nucleotides not matched to a gene: 10. CDR3 amino acids: CASSSKRESINNEQFF. The CDR3 DNA sequence: TGTGCCAGCAGCTCCAAGCGGGAGTCAATAAACAATGAGCAGTTCTTC.

This clonotype has a count of ten or more. The chain is built from TRBV11-2 and TRBJ1-2, with D maybe TRBD1 (5 bases). This CDR3 region has 16 residues. Germline CDR1 reads SGHAT; CDR2 reads FQNNGV. V was pared by 3 bases and J by 5 bases, with 19 bases between. The CDR3 loop reads CASSFRREQGRYGYTF. The CDR3 nucleotides read TGTGCCAGCAGCTTTAGGCGCGAGCAGGGCCGATATGGCTACACCTTC.

The chain uses TRBV20-1 and TRBJ2-5; 8 bases match TRBD1. J was trimmed by 7 bases and V by 6 bases; bases with no gene match: 16. This CDR3 region has 15 residues. Germline loops: CDR1 DFQATT, CDR2 SNEGSKA (reference sequence). The CDR3 coding sequence is TGCAGTGCAAGCTTCTTAGACAGGGGCCGGGGGACCCAGTACTTC. Residues: CSASFLDRGRGTQYF.